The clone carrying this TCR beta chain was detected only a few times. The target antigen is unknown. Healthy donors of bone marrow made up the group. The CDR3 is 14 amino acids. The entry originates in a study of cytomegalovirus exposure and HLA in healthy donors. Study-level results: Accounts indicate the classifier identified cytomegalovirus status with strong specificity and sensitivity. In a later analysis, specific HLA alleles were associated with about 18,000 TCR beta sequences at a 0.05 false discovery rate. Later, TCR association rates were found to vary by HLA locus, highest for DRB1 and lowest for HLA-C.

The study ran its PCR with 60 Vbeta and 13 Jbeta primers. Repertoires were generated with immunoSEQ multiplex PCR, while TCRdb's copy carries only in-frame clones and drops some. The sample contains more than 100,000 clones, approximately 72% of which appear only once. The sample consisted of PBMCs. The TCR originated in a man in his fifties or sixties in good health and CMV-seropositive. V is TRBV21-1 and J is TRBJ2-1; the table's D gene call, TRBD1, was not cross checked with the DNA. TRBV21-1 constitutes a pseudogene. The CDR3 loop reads CASGIWARDNEQFF. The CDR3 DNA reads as TGTGCCAGCGGAATTTGGGCCCGAGACAATGAGCAGTTCTTC.